This TCR beta chain derives from a study of cytomegalovirus exposure and HLA in healthy donors (dated by TCRdb to about 2017). At the level of the whole study: In an earlier analysis of 587 of the donors, 276 Gb of sequence data and 90 million to 120 million unique TCR beta sequences from 150 million to 200 million T cells were reported. A later analysis re-examined previously published TCR beta repertoires from about 700 donors and added high-resolution HLA genotyping to investigate patterns of TCR occurrence. Genome-wide SNP genotypes for about three fifths of the roughly 670 donors were used in a later genetic analysis, which treated that subset as a discovery cohort. Among the roughly 400 genotyped donors, more than 70% belonged to the genetic ancestry cluster associated with self-reported Caucasian donors. The study was designed to test whether signatures of past pathogen exposure could be identified by cataloging public T cell receptors. Every discovery cohort repertoire had been produced on one sequencing platform. Because of strong linkage in the cohort, 4 to 6 DR-DQ haplotypes were treated as single units for association and clustering. HLA typing covered class I and class II loci at four-digit resolution. The T cell repertoires of several hundred subjects were profiled by immunosequencing and related to cytomegalovirus serostatus. Donor age, sex, ethnicity and CMV serostatus were compiled alongside the repertoire data. In the later analysis, no new phenotypic data were used to find candidate immune exposures; instead, reliance was placed on TCR beta sequences and their occurrence across donors. In an earlier analysis of 587 of the donors, high-throughput TCR beta sequencing was used to judge whether each TCR beta V gene segment behaved as functional or pseudogenic. The study combined high-throughput TCR immunosequencing, statistical association of individual TCRs with disease status, and machine learning to predict cytomegalovirus infection status. Typing coverage differed by locus: A, B, C, DRB1 and DQB1 were typed in roughly 620-630 donors, DQA1 in about 560, DPA1 in some 570, and DPB1 in approximately 450. An early release that covered about 640 HLA-typed donors contained around 330 gigabases of sequencing data and roughly 84 million unique TCR sequences. A separate validation cohort of approximately 120 different subjects was used in addition to the roughly 720-subject first cohort. On average, about 240,000 unique TCR beta nucleotide sequences were sequenced per donor among more than 350 genotyped donors of the cohort, with approximately 18% of those sequences being non-productive. Broader findings and caveats from the paper: According to a later analysis, most CMV-associated TCR beta chains appeared to be HLA-restricted, and the HLA associations seemed to be driven largely by CMV exposure. Assigning TCR associations to individual alleles was difficult when HLA alleles, especially DR and DQ, strongly co-occurred. A cluster of highly shared sequence variants was judged likely to represent a technical artifact of the sequencing pipeline. The classifier was reported to diagnose cytomegalovirus status with high specificity and sensitivity in both the original cohort and the validation cohort. Broadly in line with IMGT annotations, most TCR beta V segments showed up in productive rearrangements about 90% or about 30% of the time in an earlier analysis of roughly 590 of the donors. In a later analysis, TCR association rates were found to vary across HLA loci, with the most associated TCRs seen for DRB1 alleles and the fewest for HLA-C alleles. At a false discovery rate of 0.05, a later analysis linked 16,000 or so TCR beta sequences to specific HLA alleles. While some public TCRs were present in many individuals, most TCR sequences turned up only very rarely across donors. The authors suggested that the approach could potentially be extended to other disease states and immunological phenotypes. In vitro tests confirmed that a few of the cytomegalovirus-associated TCR beta chains recognize cytomegalovirus antigens. Linkage disequilibrium might explain the correlated functional status among segregating V segments, but an unknown experimental factor could not be excluded. The study gave a list of 150 to 200 TCR beta chains associated with cytomegalovirus. For the cohort, immune exposure information was limited to CMV serostatus. A further reported finding was that TCR beta sequences accurately predicted the HLA-A and HLA-B alleles for most subjects in the first cohort. In a later analysis, HLA-associated TCR beta chains were found to be more clonally expanded and to have lower generation probabilities than equally common non-associated chains. Because counts were too low, 15 or so rarely observed V segments, including chromosome 9 orphons, were excluded from the earlier analysis of fewer than 650 of the donors. According to a later analysis, parvovirus B19, influenza, CMV and Epstein-Barr virus appeared linked to several top co-occurrence clusters. Sequencing depth was assumed to be roughly uniform across donors in the presence/absence analyses, though that assumption may not hold. Compared with the roughly 600-donor mean, donors in an Asian-associated ancestry cluster had fewer N-insertions in productive TCRs, according to a later genetic analysis. Only TCR beta chains were sequenced in this cohort, and the absence of alpha or paired-chain data limited detectable features. Because HLA typing was unavailable for some donors at each locus, only the typed subset was used in association tests. An association between a missense DCLRE1C variant and V-gene and J-gene trimming of TCR beta chains was found in a later genetic analysis and replicated in an independent cohort.

The cohort consisted of some 670 healthy bone marrow donors. At the time of sampling, all cohort members were nominally healthy, though unrecorded immune exposures were likely present. The donor tested CMV seronegative, placing the donor among the 350 or so seronegative members of the cohort. A peripheral blood sample was collected from each donor, and TCR beta sequencing was performed on peripheral blood mononuclear cells. The Qiagen DNeasy Blood Extraction Kit was used to extract genomic DNA from the blood cell samples. Preparation of the library involved the immunoSEQ multiplex PCR assay. For the multiplex PCR, a mixture combining 60 forward primers for TCR Vbeta segments and 13 reverse primers for TCR Jbeta segments was used. Amplification of the CDR3 region of rearranged TCR beta genes was performed with a multiplex PCR assay on genomic DNA. Amplified TCR beta libraries were sequenced as 87-base-pair reads on the Illumina HiSeq System. Processing in the source paper ran as follows. A later analysis tallied roughly 80 million unique TCR beta chains across the 650 to 750 repertoires, and around 9.9 million of those chains were shared by two or more donors. Raw reads were error-corrected and collapsed into unique sequences with a nearest-neighbor algorithm that merged closely related sequences to remove PCR and sequencing errors. CDR3 sequences were aligned to IMGT reference sequences to assign V, D and J gene segments. For a sequence to be retained, at least a six-nucleotide match to both a V gene segment and a J gene segment was required. A rearrangement counted as productive if the CDR3 had no stop codons and remained in frame with V and J, and every other rearrangement counted as non-productive. Following IMGT convention, CDR3 was defined as the stretch from the second conserved V-encoded cysteine up to the conserved J-encoded phenylalanine. The earlier analysis of about 620 of the donors excluded sequences that lacked an unambiguous match to a single V gene segment. An earlier analysis of around 600 of the donors classified V segments as functional when productive rearrangements were above 56.7% and as segregating when the standard deviation between donors was above 5%. A statistical classification framework was developed to diagnose cytomegalovirus status using the catalog of TCR beta chain sequences. A later analysis assigned V and J genes by comparing TCR nucleotide sequences with IMGT/GENE-DB human TR gene sequences. The TCRdist pipeline was used in a later analysis to assign CDR3 sequences and most-parsimonious VDJ recombination scenarios. A later analysis defined each TCR beta chain by its CDR3 amino acid sequence plus V-gene family, and excluded reads lacking a unique V-gene family. A later analysis removed 600 or so highly shared, low-generation-probability nucleotide sequences to deal with suspected cross-contamination and a sequencing artifact. A later analysis calculated a clonal expansion index for each public chain from normalized within-repertoire ranks of inferred template counts. In a later analysis, generation probabilities were computed with a VDJ recombination model fitted to out-of-frame rearrangements, and the resulting probabilities were checked against IGoR. In a later analysis, TCR-TCR, TCR-HLA and TCR-CMV co-occurrence was scored with hypergeometric tests, and a repertoire-size bias correction was applied to TCR pairs. A later analysis estimated false discovery rates by permuting HLA or CMV assignments 20 times. In a later analysis, co-occurring TCRs were grouped with DBSCAN, and TCRdist sequence similarity was added when clustering was performed within HLA-allele-positive subsets. Co-occurrence clustering excluded repertoires with fewer than 30,000 or more than 120,000 public chains, plus five with anomalous nucleotide sharing. TCRdb took this table from immuneACCESS and kept in-frame rearrangements with V and J called. Such tables lack part of the clones; where checked against another copy, unresolved V genes explain under half of the gap, and the rest is unexplained. Clone size and the V and J calls come from that table; the DNA yielded D and trimming. For this sample there are about 200,000 clones; 82% appear just once. The ten largest clonotypes hold roughly 0.097% of the sample.

As to this clone: Which antigen it targets is not known. There are no base qualities to consult, and no much larger clone falls within one base.

What was sequenced was PBMCs. The origin of this receptor is a boy younger than 10 in good health and CMV-seronegative.

CDR3 sequence: CAWSVRARGGRYEQYF. In nucleotides, the sequence is TGTGCCTGGAGTGTACGGGCGCGGGGGGGCCGGTACGAGCAGTACTTC. The V and J segments used are TRBV30 and TRBJ2-7; a stretch of 9 junction bases matches TRBD2. The CDR3 has 16 amino acids, counting the end cysteine and phenylalanine. This entry keeps only the CDR3 DNA: 48 bases, framed from base 1. The germline V gene (reference sequence) provides CDR1 GTSNPN and CDR2 SVGIG. V has 0 bases trimmed and J has 4 bases trimmed; junction bases matching no gene number 10.